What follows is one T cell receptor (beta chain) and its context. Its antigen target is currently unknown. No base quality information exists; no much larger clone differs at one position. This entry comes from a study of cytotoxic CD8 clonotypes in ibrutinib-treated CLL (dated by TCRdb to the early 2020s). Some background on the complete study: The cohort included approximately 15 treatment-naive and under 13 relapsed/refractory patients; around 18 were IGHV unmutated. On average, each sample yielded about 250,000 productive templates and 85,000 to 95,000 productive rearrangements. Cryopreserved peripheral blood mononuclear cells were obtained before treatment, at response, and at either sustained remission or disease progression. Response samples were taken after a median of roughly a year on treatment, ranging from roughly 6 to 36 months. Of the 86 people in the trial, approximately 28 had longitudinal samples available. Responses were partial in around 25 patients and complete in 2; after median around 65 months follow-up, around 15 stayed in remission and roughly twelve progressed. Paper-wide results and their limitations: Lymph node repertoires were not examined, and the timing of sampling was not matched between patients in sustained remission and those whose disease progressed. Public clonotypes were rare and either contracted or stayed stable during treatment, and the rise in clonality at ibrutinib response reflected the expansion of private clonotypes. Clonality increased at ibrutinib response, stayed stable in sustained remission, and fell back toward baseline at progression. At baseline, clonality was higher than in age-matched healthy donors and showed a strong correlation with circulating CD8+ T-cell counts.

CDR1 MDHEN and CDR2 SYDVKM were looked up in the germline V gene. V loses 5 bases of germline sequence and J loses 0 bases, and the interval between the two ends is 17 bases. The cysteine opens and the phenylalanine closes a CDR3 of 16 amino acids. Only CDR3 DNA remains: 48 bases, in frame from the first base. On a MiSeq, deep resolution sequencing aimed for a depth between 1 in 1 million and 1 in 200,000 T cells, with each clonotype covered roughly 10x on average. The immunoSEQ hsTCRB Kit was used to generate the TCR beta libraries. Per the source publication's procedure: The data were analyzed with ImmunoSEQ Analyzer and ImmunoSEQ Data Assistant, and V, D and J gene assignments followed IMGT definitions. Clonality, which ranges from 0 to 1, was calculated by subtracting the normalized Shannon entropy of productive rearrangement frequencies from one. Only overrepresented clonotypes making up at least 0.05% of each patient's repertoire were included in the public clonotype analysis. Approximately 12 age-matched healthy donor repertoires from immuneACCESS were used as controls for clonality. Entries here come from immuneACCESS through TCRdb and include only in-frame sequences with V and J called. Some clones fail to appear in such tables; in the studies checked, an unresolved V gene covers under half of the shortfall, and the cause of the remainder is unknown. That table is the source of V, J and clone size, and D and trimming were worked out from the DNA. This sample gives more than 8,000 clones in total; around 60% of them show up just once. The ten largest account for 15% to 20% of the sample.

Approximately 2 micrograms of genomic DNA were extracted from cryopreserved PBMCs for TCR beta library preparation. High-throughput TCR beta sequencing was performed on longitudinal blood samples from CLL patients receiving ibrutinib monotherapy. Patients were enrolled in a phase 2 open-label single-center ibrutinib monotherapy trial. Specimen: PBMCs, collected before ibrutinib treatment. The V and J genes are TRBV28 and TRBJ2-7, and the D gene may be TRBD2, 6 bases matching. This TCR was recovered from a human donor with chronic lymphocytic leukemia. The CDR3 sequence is CASSDTTSRYSYEQYF. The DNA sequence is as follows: TGTGCCAGCAGTGATACGACTAGTAGGTACTCCTACGAGCAGTACTTC.